The 16 T cell receptor beta chains reported below all come from one sample, sequenced in a study of neurological immune-mediated disorders. The time point denotes: longitudinal time-point 3. One entry per CDR3 protein, called by TCRdb with MiXCR from the 5' RACE reads. The data contain about 99,000 distinct CDR3 sequences, roughly 10% of them singletons. Material for sequencing was PBMCs. These receptors all stem from a female donor with HTLV-1-associated myelopathy (HAM/TSP).

The CDR3 region has the DNA TGCGCCAGCAGCATAGGACAGGGCCTTTCCTACGAGCAGTACTTC. Protein: CASSIGQGLSYEQYF. The V call is TRBV5-1, the J call TRBJ2-7; the match to TRBD1 covers 8 bases. V lost 4 bases, J lost 1 base, and 7 bases stayed unmatched. Germline values: CDR1 SGHRS, CDR2 YFSETQ. The CDR3 runs to 15 residues.

This clonotype has a count of ten or more. V is TRBV5-1 and J is TRBJ2-2; a weak D match, TRBD1 (6 bases). Germline V CDR1 and CDR2: SGHRS, YFSETQ. This CDR3 has 15 amino acids. V was cut by 3 bases and J by 0 bases, with 9 bases left in between. Here the CDR3 reads CASSSRTANTGELFF. CDR3 nucleotides: TGCGCCAGCAGCTCGCGGACAGCGAACACCGGGGAGCTGTTTTTT.

About this clonotype itself: Just one base apart from a much larger clone, this may be a read error. V gene TRBV3-1 combines with J gene TRBJ2-7; 10 bases are a match to TRBD2. Losses at the gene ends were 4 bases for V and 10 bases for J; bases not matched to a gene: 13. The germline gives CDR1 LGHDT, CDR2 YNNKEL (reference sequence). The CDR3 has 15 amino acids. CDR3 sequence: CASSLGTSAGAEQYF. As DNA, the CDR3 is TGTGCCAGCAGCCTTGGGACTAGCGCGGGGGCCGAACAGTACTTC.

This clonotype was seen ten or more times. This chain uses TRBV27 with TRBJ2-3; the match to TRBD1 covers 11 bases. With 6 bases clipped from V and 6 bases from J, the junction kept 5 bases outside the gene matches. The CDR3 has 14 amino acids. Germline CDR1 is MNHEY and CDR2 is SMNVEV (reference sequence). The CDR3, as DNA: TGTGCCAGCAGCACCGGGACAGGGGGGGATACGCAGTATTTT. Translated: CASSTGTGGDTQYF.

In its sample, this clonotype was seen a few times. CDR3: CASSLARGLSYEQYF. The CDR3 coding sequence is TGTGCCAGCAGCTTAGCGAGGGGTCTCTCCTACGAGCAGTACTTC. This rearrangement joins TRBV7-2 to TRBJ2-7; D tentatively fits TRBD1 or TRBD2 (5 bases each). The germline gives CDR1 SGHTA, CDR2 FQGNSA. The CDR3 covers 15 residues. V dropped 0 bases and J dropped 0 bases, with 9 bases sitting between them.

This clonotype was seen repeatedly, ten times or more. The CDR3 protein is CASSPSQTDKNTEAFF. CDR3 DNA: TGTGCCAGCAGCCCATCCCAAACCGACAAAAACACTGAAGCTTTCTTT. The chain uses TRBV13 and TRBJ1-1, with D unresolved. The CDR3 is 16 residues long. The V gene lost 5 bases and the J gene lost 2 bases, with 18 bases spanning the gap. Germline V gene lookup returns CDR1 PRHDT and CDR2 FYEKMQ (reference sequence). The full variable domain, its missing parts supplied by reference TRBV13 and TRBJ1-1, is AAGVIQSPRHLIKEKRETATLKCYPIPRHDTVYWYQQGPGQDPQFLISFYEKMQSDKGSIPDRFSAQQFSDYHSELNMSSLELGDSALYFCASSPSQTDKNTEAFFGQGTRLTVV.

The chain links TRBV5-1 to TRBJ2-2; D remains ambiguous. Germline V gives CDR1 SGHRS, CDR2 YFSETQ. The CDR3 sequence is 16 residues long. The germline V and J ends were trimmed by 0 bases and 4 bases, with 13 bases remaining between them. CDR3 region: CASSLDLGRGTGELFF. CDR3 coding DNA: TGCGCCAGCAGCTTGGATTTGGGTCGTGGCACCGGGGAGCTGTTTTTT.

This clonotype appeared many times. The rearrangement joins TRBV5-6 to TRBJ2-2; TRBD1 matches at 8 bases. CDR3 length: 17 amino acids. CDR1 is SGHDT and CDR2 is YYEEEE in the germline V gene. V lost 4 bases to trimming and J lost 4 bases; unmatched junction nucleotides: 12. CDR3 nucleotides: TGTGCCAGCAGCCCCCCGAGGGACAGGCGGCTCACCGGGGAGCTGTTTTTT. Amino acids: CASSPPRDRRLTGELFF.

The rearrangement links TRBV28 to TRBJ1-1; tentative D call: TRBD1 (5 bases). V was clipped by 3 bases and J by 1 base, with 18 bases between them. The CDR3 contains 17 residues. Germline values: CDR1 MDHEN, CDR2 SYDVKM. The CDR3 is CASSFYLQGLSNTEAFF. The CDR3 DNA reads TGTGCCAGCAGTTTTTATCTTCAGGGCCTTTCGAACACTGAAGCTTTCTTT.

This clonotype turned up a few times. The chain recombines TRBV5-6 with TRBJ2-7; D is unclear. CDR3 length: 19 amino acids. Germline V gene sequence: CDR1 SGHDT, CDR2 YYEEEE. Trimming stripped 4 bases from V and 2 bases from J, with 28 bases between. DNA of the CDR3: TGTGCCAGCAGCACCGGATCTATTAGCTTTTGGAGTTTCACCTACGAGCAGTACTTC. It encodes CASSTGSISFWSFTYEQYF.

This clonotype was counted between two and nine times. The rearrangement links TRBV5-1 to TRBJ1-1; D is unresolved. The V gene's germline CDR1 is SGHRS and CDR2 YFSETQ. The CDR3 covers 16 residues. V was pared by 0 bases and J by 5 bases, with 17 bases between. CDR3 in amino acids: CASSLEGNRAGTEAFF. As DNA, the CDR3 is TGCGCCAGCAGCTTGGAGGGTAATAGAGCGGGAACTGAAGCTTTCTTT.

This clonotype showed up many times. The CDR3 nucleotides read TGCGCCAGCAGCACCGGGACGGAGAATGAAAAACTGTTTTTT. Protein: CASSTGTENEKLFF. The chain has TRBV5-1 and TRBJ1-4; tentative D call: TRBD1 (5 bases). Trimming removed 4 bases from V and 5 bases from J, with 12 bases in between. The CDR3 is made up of 14 amino acids. CDR1 and CDR2 from the germline V gene are SGHRS and YFSETQ. The full variable domain, completed using reference TRBV5-1 and TRBJ1-4, is KAGVTQTPRYLIKTRGQQVTLSCSPISGHRSVSWYQQTPGQGLQFLFEYFSETQRNKGNFPGRFSGRQFSNSRSEMNVSTLELGDSALYLCASSTGTENEKLFFGSGTQLSVL.

In the case of this clonotype: A much larger clone lies a single base off, so this may be a read error. This chain uses TRBV4-2 with TRBJ1-2; D remains unclear. CDR1 is LGHNA and CDR2 is YNFKEQ in the germline V gene. CDR3 size: 16 residues. CDR3 bases: TGTGCCAGCAGCAAAGATTTTGGACGGCCTAACTATGGCTACACCTTC. Residues: CASSKDFGRPNYGYTF.

This clonotype was observed at least ten times. The rearrangement links TRBV7-2 to TRBJ2-3, with TRBD1 matching 9 bases. Unmatched junction bases numbered 5, after V lost 8 bases and J lost 2 bases. This CDR3 spans 14 amino acids. Germline V gene data show CDR1 as SGHTA and CDR2 as FQGNSA. The CDR3 here is CASCRDRVTDTQYF. CDR3 nucleotides: TGTGCCAGCTGCCGGGACAGGGTCACAGATACGCAGTATTTT.

This clonotype was found many times. The V and J genes are TRBV7-7 and TRBJ2-2; D uncertain. The germline CDR1 and CDR2 sequences are SSHAT and FNYEAQ (reference sequence). Trimming took 2 bases from V and 7 from J, leaving 8 bases between them. The CDR3 covers 13 residues. CDR3 coding DNA: TGTGCCAGCAGCTTATCCCATGGCGGGGAGCTGTTTTTT. It codes for CASSLSHGGELFF.

The V gene is TRBV29-1, the J gene TRBJ2-1; 9 bases agree with TRBD1. Looked up from germline, CDR1 is SQVTM and CDR2 is ANQGSEA. V was pared by 6 bases and J by 3 bases, with 6 bases of the junction left unmatched. The CDR3 consists of 14 residues. DNA of the CDR3: TGCAGCGTCCACGACAGGGGGTTCTACAATGAGCAGTTCTTC. This encodes CSVHDRGFYNEQFF.